This T cell receptor beta chain was sequenced in a study of shared clonotypes between healthy human individuals. This clone was counted a single time. Its antigen is not known. Findings of the study overall: The sampled material consisted only of blood, and tissue repertoires are likely to differ. Naive subsets, compared against memory subsets, generally had larger estimated richness values.

Germline V gene sequence: CDR1 SGHKS, CDR2 YYEKEE (reference sequence). Trimming at V came to 4 bases and at J to 6 bases, leaving 10 bases not matched to a gene. The CDR3 sequence is 15 residues long. Generated by immunoSEQ multiplex PCR, the TCRdb table keeps only in-frame clones and is missing some. The data hold under 1,900,000 clones, with roughly 98.5% observed a single time. The sequence came from a man aged 30 to 45 in good health. The material sequenced was naive CD4+ T cells sorted from blood. Subset in this sample: CD45RA+ positively selected. The genes are TRBV5-5 and TRBJ2-1; TRBD1 matches 7 bases. This CDR3 reads CASSGWTGYSNEQFF. CDR3 DNA: TGTGCCAGCAGCGGCTGGACAGGTTATTCCAATGAGCAGTTCTTC.